These 2 T cell receptor beta chains share one sample of origin, sequenced in a study of blood T cell repertoires in COVID-19. Produced via immunoSEQ multiplex PCR; TCRdb's table is partial and in-frame only. This table has over 300,000 clones, almost 90% appearing once. The sequencing sample was made of peripheral blood. Receptors were obtained from a man aged 18 to 30 with active or convalescent COVID-19.

With regard to this clone: Other DNA variants within this sample encode the same CDR3. This rearrangement joins TRBV9 to TRBJ2-3; TRBD2 matches 7 bases. The CDR3 spans 13 residues. From germline, CDR1 is SGDLS and CDR2 YYNGEE. V shed 0 bases and J 6 bases; nucleotides not matched to a gene: 1. CDR3 sequence reads: CASSVGGGDTQYF. CDR3 bases: TGTGCCAGCAGCGTAGGGGGAGGGGATACGCAGTATTTT.

The V call is TRBV16, the J call TRBJ2-7; 8 bases are shared with TRBD1. This CDR3 comprises 15 residues. J gave up 2 bases and V 3 bases, and 6 bases lay outside the gene matches. Per germline, CDR1 KGHSY and CDR2 FQNENV. CDR3 loop: CASSQTLQGAYEQYF. The CDR3 DNA sequence: TGTGCCAGCAGCCAGACGTTACAGGGGGCCTACGAGCAGTACTTC.